The text below deals with one T cell receptor beta chain. CDR1 and CDR2 from the germline V gene are SGHTS and YDEGEE. V lost 4 bases, J lost 6 bases, and 15 bases stayed unmatched. The CDR3 has 17 residues. Repertoires were generated with immunoSEQ multiplex PCR, while TCRdb's copy carries only in-frame clones and drops some. The sample lists more than 300,000 clones; more than 85% were seen once. These data originate in a study of shared T cell receptors in the human thymus. This TCR was recovered from a human donor. Sample: thymocytes. V gene TRBV5-8 combines with J gene TRBJ1-5; 8 bases map to TRBD1. CDR3 protein: CASSIHTQGALGQPQHF. The CDR3 DNA is TGTGCCAGCAGCATCCATACCCAGGGGGCGTTGGGTCAGCCCCAGCATTTT.